Listed below are T cell receptor beta chains from one sample, sequenced in a study of OX40 agonist ivuxolimab in advanced cancers. Produced via immunoSEQ multiplex PCR; TCRdb's table is partial and in-frame only. The sample gives just under 75,000 clones, 75% to 95% of which show up once; 0.5% to 0.55% is in the top ten. The sample was CD4+ or CD8+ T cells sorted from blood, taken in a trial of the OX40 agonist ivuxolimab. These receptor sequences come from an adult with an advanced solid tumor such as melanoma, head and neck, liver or kidney cancer. Both conserved end residues are part of each CDR3. A D gene is named only where the DNA matches it firmly. The listing skips clone size in some rows; elsewhere it reads once, few, many or a size class.

v_call	j_call	clone_size	d_call	cdr3_length	cdr3_aa	cdr3_nt
TRBV15	TRBJ1-1	NA	NA	20	CATSRASRVFVYLVGQEAFF	TGTGCCACCAGCAGAGCCAGCCGAGTCTTTGTGTATTTAGTCGGACAAGAAGCTTTCTTT
TRBV29-1	TRBJ2-6	NA	NA	16	CSVEEASWGGANVLTF	TGCAGCGTTGAAGAGGCCTCTTGGGGTGGGGCCAACGTCCTGACTTTC
TRBV19	TRBJ2-5	NA	NA	13	CASSGSHEWTQYF	TGTGCCAGTAGTGGCTCCCACGAGTGGACCCAGTACTTC
TRBV30	TRBJ1-2	NA	TRBD1	14	CAWSPGDRGYGYTF	TGTGCCTGGAGTCCAGGGGACAGGGGGTATGGCTACACCTTC
TRBV6-4	TRBJ1-1	NA	TRBD1	13	CARTGSVGTEAFF	TGTGCCAGGACAGGGAGTGTTGGCACTGAAGCTTTCTTT
TRBV28	TRBJ2-7	NA	NA	14	CASSLGPSFYEQYF	TGTGCCAGCAGTTTAGGACCCTCCTTCTACGAGCAGTACTTC
TRBV5-1	TRBJ2-3	NA	NA	15	CASSLVGLNTDTQYF	TGCGCCAGCAGCTTGGTGGGCTTAAACACAGATACGCAGTATTTT
TRBV6-5	TRBJ2-1	NA	TRBD1	14	CASSYLGQGNEQFF	TGTGCCAGCAGTTACCTGGGACAGGGGAATGAGCAGTTCTTC
TRBV30	TRBJ1-6	NA	NA	14	CAWREKGVRSELHF	TGTGCCTGGAGGGAAAAGGGGGTTCGTTCGGAACTCCACTTT
TRBV7-2	TRBJ2-7	NA	NA	13	CASSLGRIYEQYF	TGTGCCAGCAGCTTAGGTCGCATCTACGAGCAGTACTTC
TRBV13	TRBJ2-2	NA	TRBD1	15	CASSTGTGVTGELFF	TGTGCCAGCAGCACCGGGACAGGGGTCACCGGGGAGCTGTTTTTT
TRBV5-8	TRBJ2-5	NA	TRBD1	16	CASSLGTGVLRETQYF	TGTGCCAGCAGCTTGGGGACAGGGGTTTTAAGAGAGACCCAGTACTTC
TRBV2	TRBJ1-2	once	NA	14	CASSEGVWGYGYTF	TGTGCCAGCAGTGAAGGGGTGTGGGGCTATGGCTACACCTTC
TRBV28	TRBJ1-6	NA	NA	13	CASSYERDSPLHF	TGTGCCAGCAGTTACGAGAGGGACTCACCCCTCCACTTT
TRBV7-2	TRBJ1-2	NA	TRBD1	17	CASSLAKQQGSRSGYTF	TGTGCCAGCAGCTTAGCGAAGCAACAGGGGAGTAGAAGTGGCTACACCTTC
TRBV18	TRBJ1-5	NA	NA	16	CASSNVGGAENQPQHF	TGTGCCAGCTCCAATGTTGGGGGCGCGGAGAATCAGCCCCAGCATTTT
TRBV7-3	TRBJ2-5	once	TRBD2	16	CASSRTSGGGQETQYF	TGTGCCAGCAGCCGGACTAGCGGGGGAGGACAAGAGACCCAGTACTTC
TRBV29-1	TRBJ2-5	NA	NA	10	CSVREETQYF	TGCAGCGTGAGGGAAGAGACCCAGTACTTC
TRBV6-6	TRBJ1-1	NA	NA	13	CASSSQGSTEAFF	TGTGCCAGCAGTTCGCAGGGGTCCACTGAAGCTTTCTTT
TRBV2	TRBJ2-6	NA	NA	14	CASMAGAGANVLTF	TGTGCCAGCATGGCCGGGGCTGGGGCCAACGTCCTGACTTTC
TRBV28	TRBJ2-1	NA	NA	17	CASSLGSAGRRPGEQFF	TGTGCCAGCAGTTTAGGTTCCGCGGGCCGCCGCCCGGGTGAGCAGTTCTTC
TRBV7-8	TRBJ2-2	NA	TRBD2	18	CASSLATSGRRSTGELFF	TGTGCCAGCAGCTTAGCGACTAGCGGGAGACGGAGCACCGGGGAGCTGTTTTTT
TRBV9	TRBJ2-7	NA	TRBD1	18	CASSVYCRDRDRGDEQYF	TGTGCCAGCAGCGTATATTGTAGGGACAGGGACCGTGGTGACGAGCAGTACTTC
TRBV9	TRBJ2-3	NA	TRBD2	16	CASSVGPSGNTDTQYF	TGTGCCAGCAGCGTAGGGCCTAGCGGGAACACAGATACGCAGTATTTT
TRBV15	TRBJ1-4	NA	TRBD1	15	CATSRSGGAGEKLFF	TGTGCCACCAGCAGATCAGGGGGCGCCGGTGAAAAACTGTTTTTT
TRBV4-3	TRBJ2-3	NA	TRBD2	15	CASSPIAGGTDTQYF	TGCGCCAGCAGCCCGATAGCGGGCGGAACAGATACGCAGTATTTT
TRBV7-2	TRBJ2-5	NA	NA	15	CASSLSRTSGETQYF	TGTGCCAGCAGCTTATCTAGGACCAGTGGGGAGACCCAGTACTTC
TRBV7-2	TRBJ2-2	NA	NA	14	CASTKGPNTGELFF	TGTGCCAGCACCAAAGGGCCTAACACCGGGGAGCTGTTTTTT
TRBV11-3	TRBJ2-2	NA	NA	13	CASSVKKTGELFF	TGTGCCAGCAGCGTCAAGAAAACCGGGGAGCTGTTTTTT
TRBV30	TRBJ2-1	NA	TRBD2	15	CAWTAGLAGANEQFF	TGTGCCTGGACCGCGGGACTAGCGGGAGCCAATGAGCAGTTCTTC
TRBV5-1	TRBJ2-5	NA	NA	14	CASRTGRLQETQYF	TGCGCCAGCAGGACGGGCCGACTACAAGAGACCCAGTACTTC
TRBV29-1	TRBJ1-3	NA	TRBD1	13	CSVGQVSGNTIYF	TGCAGCGTCGGACAGGTCTCTGGAAACACCATATATTTT
TRBV30	TRBJ1-1	few	NA	12	CAWSRWGTEAFF	TGTGCCTGGAGTCGTTGGGGCACTGAAGCTTTCTTT
TRBV4-2	TRBJ1-1	NA	TRBD1	15	CASSQADRENTEAFF	TGTGCCAGCAGCCAAGCTGACAGGGAGAACACTGAAGCTTTCTTT
TRBV27	TRBJ2-3	NA	TRBD1	14	CASSLTGGPDTQYF	TGTGCCAGCAGTTTGACAGGGGGTCCAGATACGCAGTATTTT
TRBV6-6	TRBJ2-7	medium-sized	NA	12	CASRWQGYEQYF	TGTGCCAGCAGATGGCAGGGTTACGAGCAGTACTTC
TRBV5-1	TRBJ2-7	NA	NA	13	CASSKDSSYEQYF	TGCGCCAGCAGCAAGGACAGCTCCTACGAGCAGTACTTC
TRBV5-8	TRBJ2-3	NA	NA	15	CASSLRTGGSDTQYF	TGTGCCAGCAGCTTGCGAACAGGAGGGTCAGATACGCAGTATTTT
TRBV15	TRBJ1-1	NA	NA	15	CATSGRLGVGTEAFF	TGTGCCACCAGCGGCCGTCTCGGGGTGGGCACTGAAGCTTTCTTT
TRBV27	TRBJ2-7	NA	TRBD1	15	CASSLMGTGVFEQYF	TGTGCCAGCAGTTTAATGGGGACAGGGGTTTTCGAGCAGTACTTC
TRBV6-5	TRBJ2-7	NA	NA	15	CASIPSTGRFREQYF	TGTGCCAGCATCCCCTCGACAGGGAGGTTCCGCGAGCAGTACTTC
TRBV19	TRBJ2-5	NA	TRBD2	13	CASSLGEGETQYF	TGTGCCAGTAGCCTTGGGGAGGGAGAGACCCAGTACTTC
TRBV12-5	TRBJ1-2	few	TRBD1	17	CASGLGTGGIINYGYTF	TGTGCTAGTGGTTTGGGCACAGGGGGTATCATTAACTATGGCTACACCTTC
TRBV19	TRBJ2-2	NA	NA	18	CASTMEGQATANTGELFF	TGTGCCAGTACAATGGAGGGTCAGGCCACCGCGAACACCGGGGAGCTGTTTTTT
TRBV7-9	TRBJ1-1	few	NA	13	CASSSSRHTEAFF	TGTGCCAGCAGCTCATCCCGACACACTGAAGCTTTCTTT
TRBV7-2	TRBJ2-7	NA	NA	14	CASSRVEDSYEQYF	TGTGCCAGCAGTAGAGTGGAGGACAGCTACGAGCAGTACTTC
TRBV29-1	TRBJ1-1	NA	NA	15	CSVAGGKGMNTEAFF	TGCAGCGTTGCGGGTGGGAAGGGGATGAACACTGAAGCTTTCTTT
TRBV7-2	TRBJ1-4	NA	NA	12	CASSQGGEKLFF	TGTGCCAGCAGCCAAGGTGGTGAAAAACTGTTTTTT
TRBV6-1	TRBJ2-5	NA	TRBD2	16	CASSETLGGGKETQYF	TGTGCCAGCAGTGAAACTCTGGGGGGGGGTAAGGAGACCCAGTACTTC
TRBV29-1	TRBJ2-3	once	NA	14	CSAGARPSTDTQYF	TGCAGCGCCGGAGCCAGGCCAAGCACAGATACGCAGTATTTT
TRBV4-3	TRBJ2-6	NA	TRBD1	18	CASSQDSTGSSGANVLTF	TGCGCCAGCAGCCAAGATTCGACAGGGTCCTCTGGGGCCAACGTCCTGACTTTC